The 2 T cell receptor beta chains below were found in one sample sequenced in a study of T-cell reconstitution after alpha-beta-depleted transplantation in children. The TCRbeta library incorporated unique molecular identifiers. TCRdb reprocessed the PCR reads with MiXCR, giving one entry per CDR3 protein. This table has roughly 420,000 distinct CDR3 sequences, under 20% appearing once. This specimen was PBMCs, mostly from graft donor cells, taken 360 days after TCRalphabeta/CD19-depleted stem cell transplant. The receptors here all came from a boy under two years old who had a stem cell transplant for Wiskott-Aldrich syndrome, so the T cells may come from the graft donor.

This clonotype came up a few times. The gene calls are TRBV10-3 and TRBJ2-5, with D possibly TRBD1 on 6 matching bases. The V and J ends lost 2 bases and 3 bases respectively, with 10 bases between them. The CDR3 sequence is 14 residues long. CDR1 is ENHRY, CDR2 SYGVKD, per germline. The CDR3 loop is CAISEAPGEETQYF. In DNA form, the CDR3 reads TGTGCCATCAGTGAGGCCCCAGGGGAAGAGACCCAGTACTTC.

This clonotype showed up just a few times. The V gene is TRBV3-1, the J gene TRBJ1-3; D is ambiguous. Germline V gene lookup returns CDR1 LGHDT and CDR2 YNNKEL (reference sequence). Trimming left V 4 bases short and J 0 bases short, with 13 bases between. CDR3 length equals 16 residues. CDR3 DNA sequence: TGTGCCAGCAGCCGGACGCTTCCTAGCTCTGGAAACACCATATATTTT. This sequence encodes CASSRTLPSSGNTIYF.